Sequencing of this TCR beta chain was carried out in a study of response to subunit inactivated influenza vaccine. This clonotype showed up just a few times. Its antigen is unknown. Study findings and constraints: Authors suggested few new T cells are recruited by each seasonal influenza vaccination.

Germline V gene sequence: CDR1 DFQATT, CDR2 SNEGSKA (reference sequence). Trimming removed 3 bases from V and 6 bases from J, with 5 bases in between. There are 10 residues in the CDR3. One entry per CDR3 protein results from TCRdb running MiXCR on the RT-PCR reads. The top ten clones hold 10% of a sample with over 750,000 distinct CDR3 sequences, 20% to 25% of them seen once. This chain links TRBV20-1 with TRBJ2-5; D not certain. The source was PBMCs from blood, collected more than 4 days after vaccination. The clonotype was recovered from a middle-aged man who received an inactivated influenza vaccine. Here the CDR3 DNA reads TGCAGTGCTAGTGATAAGACCCAGTACTTC. It yields the protein CSASDKTQYF.